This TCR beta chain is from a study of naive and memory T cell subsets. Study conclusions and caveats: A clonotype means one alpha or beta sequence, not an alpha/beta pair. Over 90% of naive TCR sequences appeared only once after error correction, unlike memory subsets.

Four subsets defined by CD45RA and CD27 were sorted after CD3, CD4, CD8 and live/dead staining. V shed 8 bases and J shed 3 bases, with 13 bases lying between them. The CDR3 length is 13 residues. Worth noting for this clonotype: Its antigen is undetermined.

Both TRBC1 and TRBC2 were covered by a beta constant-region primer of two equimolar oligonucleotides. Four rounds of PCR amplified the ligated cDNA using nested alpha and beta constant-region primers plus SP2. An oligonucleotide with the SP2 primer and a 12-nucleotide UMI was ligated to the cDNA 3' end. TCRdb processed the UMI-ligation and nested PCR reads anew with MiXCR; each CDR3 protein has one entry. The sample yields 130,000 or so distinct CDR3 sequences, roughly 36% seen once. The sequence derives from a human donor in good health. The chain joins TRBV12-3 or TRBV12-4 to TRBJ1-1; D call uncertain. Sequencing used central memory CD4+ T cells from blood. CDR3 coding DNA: TGTGCCAGCTCCCGGCTTCGGGACACTGAAGCTTTCTTT. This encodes CASSRLRDTEAFF.